The 8 T cell receptor beta chains listed next were all sequenced from one sample in a study of early T cells in non-severe SARS-CoV-2 infection. One entry per CDR3 protein results from TCRdb running MiXCR on the 5' RACE reads. The repertoire includes 65,000 to 75,000 distinct CDR3 sequences, approximately 10% of them detected once, and 3.5% to 4.5% sits in the top ten. The sample comprised whole blood. The receptors shown here come from an adult who was a healthcare worker with PCR-confirmed SARS-CoV-2 infection or an uninfected control (not recorded which).

The rearrangement joins TRBV5-1 to TRBJ2-1; D is uncertain. The CDR3 is 13 amino acids. V was pared by 0 bases and J by 9 bases, with 10 bases between. CDR1 and CDR2 (germline): SGHRS, YFSETQ. Written as DNA, the CDR3 is TGCGCCAGCAGCTTGGAAGTGACTTTTGAGCAGTTCTTC. Translated, it gives CASSLEVTFEQFF.

The V and J genes are TRBV18 and TRBJ2-7; D is perhaps TRBD2 (5 bases). Trimming took off 3 bases at V and 7 bases at J, with 13 bases between the two ends. Germline V lookup: CDR1 KGHSH, CDR2 LQKENI. This CDR3 is built from 13 residues. The CDR3 region has the DNA TGTGCCAGCTCACCCGGGGATCTGAGAGAGCAGTACTTC. It encodes CASSPGDLREQYF.

V is TRBV4-2 and J is TRBJ2-1; D call uncertain. CDR1 is LGHNA, CDR2 YNFKEQ, per germline. Deletions cut 1 base from V and 12 bases from J, with 13 bases between. The CDR3 loop spans 13 amino acids. CDR3 amino acids: CASSQGERRGQFF. The CDR3 DNA is TGTGCCAGCAGCCAAGGAGAGAGACGAGGGCAGTTCTTC.

The genes are TRBV4-2 and TRBJ2-1; D could derive from TRBD1 or TRBD2 (7 bases each). Germline CDR1 reads LGHNA; CDR2 reads YNFKEQ. The CDR3 runs 17 residues. The V end lost 4 bases, the J end lost 7 bases, and 23 bases lay between the germline ends. The CDR3 bases are TGTGCCAGCAGCCTCAGTAAGCAGGGGGGGGCTGGTAATGAGCAGTTCTTC. Translating gives CASSLSKQGGAGNEQFF.

This clonotype was observed at least ten times. The rearrangement joins TRBV11-2 to TRBJ2-1, with no clear D. The CDR3 totals 17 residues. The germline CDR1 and CDR2 sequences are SGHAT and FQNNGV. V was trimmed by 5 bases and J by 1 base, leaving 18 bases between them. The CDR3 loop reads CASSGPHRTTSYNEQFF. In nucleotides, the CDR3 is TGTGCCAGCAGCGGACCGCACCGGACGACATCCTACAATGAGCAGTTCTTC.

This clonotype occurred many times. This sequence joins TRBV6-1 and TRBJ1-2; 9 bases are shared with TRBD1. Trimming at V came to 10 bases and at J to 2 bases, leaving 5 bases not matched to a gene. This CDR3 has 13 residues. Per the germline V gene, CDR1 is MNHNS and CDR2 is SASEGT. The CDR3 loop is CATRTGANYGYTF. As DNA, the CDR3 is TGTGCCACACGGACAGGGGCGAACTATGGCTACACCTTC.

The CDR3 loop reads CSVEGDMSNTGELFF. The CDR3 coding sequence is TGCAGCGTTGAAGGGGACATGTCGAACACCGGGGAGCTGTTTTTT. The genes are TRBV29-1 and TRBJ2-2, with D perhaps TRBD1 (6 bases). The germline CDR1 and CDR2 sequences are SQVTM and ANQGSEA. The CDR3 has 15 residues. Between the trimmed V and J ends, which lost 1 base and 0 bases, there was a span of 9 bases.

This clonotype was counted a few times. One end of the junction varies from germline; a read error may be responsible. The J gene is TRBJ2-5, the V gene TRBV20-1; D is unclear. CDR1 and CDR2 from the germline V gene are DFQATT and SNEGSKA (reference sequence). The CDR3 length is 15 residues. The CDR3 DNA reads as TGCAGTGCTAGAGATTTGTCGACCTATAAAGAGGCCCAGTACTTC. This gives the protein CSARDLSTYKEAQYF.